The 22 T cell receptor beta chains presented below share a single source sample, sequenced in a study of identifying expanded T cells in peripheral blood. The protocol was immunoSEQ multiplex PCR, while the TCRdb copy is restricted to in-frame clones and leaves out a portion. The sample records around 91,000 clones, 70% to 90% being singletons. Sequencing was carried out using blood. These receptors all stem from a person aged 18 to 75 in good health.

The rearrangement links TRBV9 to TRBJ1-2, with D maybe TRBD1 (6 bases). The CDR3 has 15 residues. Germline CDR1 SGDLS, CDR2 YYNGEE. Trimming took off 1 base at V and 2 bases at J, with 12 bases between the two ends. The CDR3 nucleotides are TGTGCCAGCAGCGTATCAGAGGGGGGGAACTATGGCTACACCTTC. Amino acids: CASSVSEGGNYGYTF.

This sequence joins TRBV7-7 and TRBJ2-2; D is unclear. The CDR3 is made up of 14 amino acids. Trimming took off 3 bases at V and 1 base at J, with 6 bases between the two ends. Germline-derived CDR1 and CDR2 are SSHAT and FNYEAQ (reference sequence). The CDR3, as DNA: TGTGCCAGCAGCTTGGGTCGGAACACCGGGGAGCTGTTTTTT. Protein: CASSLGRNTGELFF.

On this clone: This sample includes further DNA sequences coding for the same CDR3. The V gene is TRBV2, the J gene TRBJ2-5; D is possibly TRBD1 (6 bases). The germline gives CDR1 SNHLY, CDR2 FYNNEI. V was pared by 6 bases and J by 1 base, with 21 bases between. The CDR3 spans 17 residues. CDR3 nucleotides: TGTGCCAGCAGCGGGAAGCGACAGGCCTACACCCAAGAGACCCAGTACTTC. Translated: CASSGKRQAYTQETQYF.

This sequence joins TRBV18 and TRBJ1-1; D not resolved. The germline V gene has CDR1 KGHSH and CDR2 LQKENI. The CDR3 is 13 residues long. V was shortened by 4 bases and J by 1 base, with 7 bases between the two germline ends. CDR3 in DNA: TGTGCCAGCTCACTTCAGGAGAACACTGAAGCTTTCTTT. It encodes CASSLQENTEAFF.

In DNA, the CDR3 is TGTGCCAGCAGTATCACAGGGGGCGAGTATGGCTACACCTTC. Protein: CASSITGGEYGYTF. The chain links TRBV27 to TRBJ1-2, with 9 nucleotides matching TRBD1. This CDR3 contains 14 residues. The trim removed 5 bases at V and 5 bases at J, leaving 6 bases unmatched. Germline CDR1 is MNHEY and CDR2 is SMNVEV (reference sequence).

V is TRBV7-2 and J is TRBJ2-5; D unresolved. Germline assignment: CDR1 SGHTA and CDR2 FQGNSA. This CDR3 region has 13 residues. V lost 5 bases and J 5 bases, leaving 12 bases between the germline ends. CDR3: CASSPRLGETQYF. The CDR3 bases are TGTGCCAGCAGCCCGAGGCTTGGCGAGACCCAGTACTTC.

The rearrangement joins TRBV9 to TRBJ1-1; no definite D call. Per the germline V gene, CDR1 is SGDLS and CDR2 is YYNGEE. The germline V and J ends were trimmed by 0 bases and 2 bases, with 8 bases remaining between them. The CDR3 has 14 residues. The DNA for the CDR3 is TGTGCCAGCAGCGTAGGTCGCCGTAACACTGAAGCTTTCTTT. Encoded protein: CASSVGRRNTEAFF.

The chain uses TRBV5-4 and TRBJ1-2; D is possibly TRBD1 (6 bases). Trimming removed 4 bases at V and 4 bases at J, with 11 bases between. Germline V gives CDR1 SGHNT, CDR2 YYREEE (reference sequence). The CDR3 is made up of 13 amino acids. CDR3 loop: CASSPRGLYGYTF. The CDR3 DNA is TGTGCCAGCAGCCCCCGGGGGCTCTATGGCTACACCTTC.

Comment on this clone: Other DNA variants within this sample encode the same CDR3. The rearrangement links TRBV5-1 to TRBJ2-1; a weak D match, TRBD2 (5 bases). The ends were cut back, 0 bases at V and 7 bases at J, with 8 bases in the middle. This CDR3 has 13 residues. Germline lookup yields CDR1 SGHRS and CDR2 YFSETQ. CDR3 DNA sequence: TGCGCCAGCAGCTTGGGGACTGGAAATGAGCAGTTCTTC. This sequence encodes CASSLGTGNEQFF. The full variable domain, completed using reference TRBV5-1 and TRBJ2-1, is KAGVTQTPRYLIKTRGQQVTLSCSPISGHRSVSWYQQTPGQGLQFLFEYFSETQRNKGNFPGRFSGRQFSNSRSEMNVSTLELGDSALYLCASSLGTGNEQFFGPGTRLTVL.

This clone was detected only once. The gene calls are TRBV10-3 and TRBJ2-3; the match to TRBD1 covers 7 bases. The CDR3 loop spans 12 amino acids. CDR1 and CDR2 from the germline V gene are ENHRY and SYGVKD. V was pared by 6 bases and J by 6 bases, with 3 bases of the junction left unmatched. The CDR3 loop is CAIRGTADTQYF. CDR3 sequence (DNA): TGTGCCATCAGAGGGACAGCTGATACGCAGTATTTT.

The rearrangement joins TRBV28 to TRBJ2-7, with 7 bases lining up with TRBD1. Germline V gene data show CDR1 as MDHEN and CDR2 as SYDVKM. After removal of 0 bases from V and 1 base from J, the junction contained 6 bases not matched to a gene. The CDR3 runs to 16 residues. The CDR3 DNA reads as TGTGCCAGCAGTTTATGGCCCAGGGACAGTTCCTACGAGCAGTACTTC. Protein sequence: CASSLWPRDSSYEQYF.

The J gene is TRBJ2-2, the V gene TRBV12-5; no firm D call. CDR1 and CDR2 from the germline V gene are LGHNT and FRNRAP. This CDR3 spans 13 amino acids. V was pared by 1 base and J by 7 bases, with 7 bases between. The CDR3 reads CASGLGPDGELFF. As DNA, the CDR3 is TGTGCTAGTGGTTTGGGACCGGACGGGGAGCTGTTTTTT.

This chain links TRBV7-6 with TRBJ2-1, with 9 bases that match TRBD2. The junction had 4 bases not matched to a gene; V was cut back by 5 bases and J by 2 bases. Germline V gene lookup returns CDR1 SGHVS and CDR2 FNYEAQ. CDR3 length equals 15 residues. The CDR3 loop is CASSPSGGTYNEQFF. CDR3 sequence (DNA): TGTGCCAGCAGCCCAAGCGGGGGGACCTACAATGAGCAGTTCTTC.

This sequence joins TRBV6-1 and TRBJ1-5; D gene unclear. The germline V gene encodes CDR1 MNHNS and CDR2 SASEGT. This CDR3 contains 15 residues. Trimming removed 6 bases from V and 2 bases from J, with 14 bases in between. CDR3 coding DNA: TGTGCCAGCAGCAACGGGGTTGAAGGCAATCAGCCCCAGCATTTT. Translated, it gives CASSNGVEGNQPQHF.

The gene calls are TRBV28 and TRBJ2-3, with 11 bases that match TRBD2. V lost 0 bases to trimming and J lost 10 bases; unmatched junction nucleotides: 9. CDR1 and CDR2 (germline): MDHEN, SYDVKM. The CDR3 extends over 16 amino acids. The CDR3 coding sequence is TGTGCCAGCAGTTTATGGAGTAGCGGGGGGGCTGGTGCGCAGTATTTT. It yields the protein CASSLWSSGGAGAQYF.

The count of this clone is one. The CDR3, as DNA: TGTGCCAGTCTCCCGCAAGAGACAAGTTTTCGCACAGATACGCAGTATTTT. Translating gives CASLPQETSFRTDTQYF. This rearrangement joins TRBV28 to TRBJ2-3; D is unresolved. V was trimmed by 9 bases and J by 1 base, leaving 23 bases between them. This CDR3 has 17 amino acids. Germline loops: CDR1 MDHEN, CDR2 SYDVKM. The full variable domain, completed using reference TRBV28 and TRBJ2-3, is DVKVTQSSRYLVKRTGEKVFLECVQDMDHENMFWYRQDPGLGLRLIYFSYDVKMKEKGDIPEGYSVSREKKERFSLILESASTNQTSMYLCASLPQETSFRTDTQYFGPGTRLTVL.

This clone was found a few times. The chain carries TRBV18 and TRBJ1-1; D is undetermined. Germline CDR1 KGHSH, CDR2 LQKENI. V was clipped by 1 base and J by 1 base, with 7 bases between them. This CDR3 has 14 residues. The chain's CDR3 is CASSPQGTNTEAFF. The CDR3 region has the DNA TGTGCCAGCTCACCACAGGGAACGAACACTGAAGCTTTCTTT.

The DNA of the CDR3 is TGCGCCAGCAGCGAACGCCGACAGGGGGATCATGGGGGCCAGTACTTC. Its translation: CASSERRQGDHGGQYF. The J gene is TRBJ2-5, the V gene TRBV5-1; TRBD1 agrees at 9 bases. The CDR3 consists of 16 residues. Germline trimming cut 4 bases from V and 10 bases from J; bases unmatched to any gene: 17. Germline CDR1 SGHRS, CDR2 YFSETQ. Using reference TRBV5-1 and TRBJ2-5 for the parts outside the CDR3, the full variable domain is KAGVTQTPRYLIKTRGQQVTLSCSPISGHRSVSWYQQTPGQGLQFLFEYFSETQRNKGNFPGRFSGRQFSNSRSEMNVSTLELGDSALYLCASSERRQGDHGGQYFGPGTRLLVL.

This chain links TRBV27 with TRBJ2-7, with TRBD1 as a possible D gene (7 bases). The CDR3 runs 13 residues. Germline CDR1 reads MNHEY; CDR2 reads SMNVEV (reference sequence). The V gene lost 6 bases and the J gene lost 3 bases, with 12 bases spanning the gap. CDR3 residues: CASSRGAYYEQYF. In nucleotides, the CDR3 is TGTGCCAGCAGCAGGGGGGCCTACTACGAGCAGTACTTC.

The V call is TRBV19, the J call TRBJ1-4; D may be TRBD1 (5 bases). V dropped 6 bases and J dropped 6 bases, with 11 bases sitting between them. From germline, CDR1 is LNHDA and CDR2 SQIVND (reference sequence). The CDR3 spans 13 residues. CDR3 DNA: TGTGCCAGTAGGCAGGGATGGGATGAAAAACTGTTTTTT. The encoded protein is CASRQGWDEKLFF. The full variable domain, rest sourced from reference TRBV19 and TRBJ1-4, is DGGITQSPKYLFRKEGQNVTLSCEQNLNHDAMYWYRQDPGQGLRLIYYSQIVNDFQKGDIAEGYSVSREKKESFPLTVTSAQKNPTAFYLCASRQGWDEKLFFGSGTQLSVL.

The CDR3 spells CASSLASTQNYEQYF. The CDR3, as DNA: TGTGCCAGCAGCTTGGCATCGACCCAAAATTACGAGCAGTACTTC. This sequence joins TRBV5-4 and TRBJ2-7; no definite D call. There are 15 residues in the CDR3. The V end was cut by 0 bases, the J end by 4 bases, with 14 bases between. Germline-derived CDR1 and CDR2 are SGHNT and YYREEE (reference sequence). The full variable domain, completed using reference TRBV5-4 and TRBJ2-7, is ETGVTQSPTHLIKTRGQQVTLRCSSQSGHNTVSWYQQALGQGPQFIFQYYREEENGRGNFPPRFSGLQFPNYSSELNVNALELDDSALYLCASSLASTQNYEQYFGPGTRLTVT.

This clone has a single count. The CDR3 is CTSSPRDGSDRGGGNTIYF. CDR3 coding DNA: TGCACCAGCAGCCCACGCGACGGAAGCGACAGGGGTGGTGGAAACACCATATATTTT. V gene TRBV1 combines with J gene TRBJ1-3; TRBD1, as called in the table, went unchecked against the DNA. TRBV1 counts as a pseudogene. CDR3 size: 19 residues.